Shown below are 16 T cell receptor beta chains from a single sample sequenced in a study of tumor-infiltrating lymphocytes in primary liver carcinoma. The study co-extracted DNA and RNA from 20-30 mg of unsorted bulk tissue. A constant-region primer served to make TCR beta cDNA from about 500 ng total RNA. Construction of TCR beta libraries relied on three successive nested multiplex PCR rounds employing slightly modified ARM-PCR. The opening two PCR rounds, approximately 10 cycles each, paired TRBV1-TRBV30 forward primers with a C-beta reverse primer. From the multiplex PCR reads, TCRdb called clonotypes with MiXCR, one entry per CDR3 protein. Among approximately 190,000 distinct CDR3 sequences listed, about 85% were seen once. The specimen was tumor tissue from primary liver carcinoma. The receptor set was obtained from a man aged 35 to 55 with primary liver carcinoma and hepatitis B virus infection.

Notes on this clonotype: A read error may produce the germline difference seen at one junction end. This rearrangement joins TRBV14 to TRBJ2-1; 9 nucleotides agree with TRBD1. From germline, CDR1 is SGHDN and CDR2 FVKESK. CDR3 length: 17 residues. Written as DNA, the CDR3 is TGTGCCAGCAGCCAAGAGGGTCGGGGGACAGGGTATAACGAGCACTTCTTC. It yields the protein CASSQEGRGTGYNEHFF. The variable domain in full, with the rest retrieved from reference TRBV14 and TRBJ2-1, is EAGVTQFPSHSVIEKGQTVTLRCDPISGHDNLYWYRRVMGKEIKFLLHFVKESKQDESGMPNNRFLAERTGGTYSTLKVQPAELEDSGVYFCASSQEGRGTGYNEHFFGPGTRLTVL.

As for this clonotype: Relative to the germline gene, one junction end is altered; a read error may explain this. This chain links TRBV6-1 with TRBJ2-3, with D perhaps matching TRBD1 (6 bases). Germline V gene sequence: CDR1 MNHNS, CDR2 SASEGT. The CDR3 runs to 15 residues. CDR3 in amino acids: CASSSEDSSTDTHYF. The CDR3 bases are TGTGCCAGCAGCAGCGAGGACAGTAGCACAGATACGCATTATTTT.

CDR3: CATGRWTGPAETQYF. The CDR3 DNA reads TGTGCCACCGGCCGTTGGACTGGTCCCGCGGAGACCCAGTACTTC. This chain uses TRBV11-2 with TRBJ2-5; tentative D call: TRBD2 (5 bases). Germline V gene lookup returns CDR1 SGHAT and CDR2 FQNNGV. The V end lost 10 bases, the J end lost 5 bases, and 23 bases lay between the germline ends. The CDR3 consists of 15 residues. Drawing the rest from reference TRBV11-2 and TRBJ2-5, the complete variable domain is EAGVAQSPRYKIIEKRQSVAFWCNPISGHATLYWYQQILGQGPKLLIQFQNNGVVDDSQLPKDRFSAERLKGVDSTLKIQPAKLEDSAVYLCATGRWTGPAETQYFGPGTRLLVL.

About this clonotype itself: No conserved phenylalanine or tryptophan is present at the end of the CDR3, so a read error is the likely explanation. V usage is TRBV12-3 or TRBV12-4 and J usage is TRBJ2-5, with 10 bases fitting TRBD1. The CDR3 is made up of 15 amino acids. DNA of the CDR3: TGTACCAGCAGTTCCGGGACAGGGGACCAAGAGACCCAGTACATC. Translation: CTSSSGTGDQETQYI.

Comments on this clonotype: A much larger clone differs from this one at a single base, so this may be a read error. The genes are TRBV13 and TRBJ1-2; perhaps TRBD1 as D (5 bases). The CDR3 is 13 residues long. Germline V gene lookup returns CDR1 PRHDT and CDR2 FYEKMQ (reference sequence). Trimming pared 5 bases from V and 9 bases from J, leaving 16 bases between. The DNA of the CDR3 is TGTGCCAGCAGCCCAGTTACAGGCAGTTGCTACACCTTC. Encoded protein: CASSPVTGSCYTF.

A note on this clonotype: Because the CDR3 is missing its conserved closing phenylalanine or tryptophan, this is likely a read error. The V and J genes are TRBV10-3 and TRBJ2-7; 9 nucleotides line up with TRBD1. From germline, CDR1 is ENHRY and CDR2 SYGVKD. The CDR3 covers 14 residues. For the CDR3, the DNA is TGTGCCAACAGTGACAGGGGGAAGGAGGACGAGCAGTACTCC. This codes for CANSDRGKEDEQYS.

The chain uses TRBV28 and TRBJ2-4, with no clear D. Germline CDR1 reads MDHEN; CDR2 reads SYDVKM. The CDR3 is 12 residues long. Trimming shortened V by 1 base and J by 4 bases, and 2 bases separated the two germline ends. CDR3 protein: CASSLSKNIQYF. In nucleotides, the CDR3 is TGTGCCAGCAGTTTATCTAAAAACATTCAGTACTTC.

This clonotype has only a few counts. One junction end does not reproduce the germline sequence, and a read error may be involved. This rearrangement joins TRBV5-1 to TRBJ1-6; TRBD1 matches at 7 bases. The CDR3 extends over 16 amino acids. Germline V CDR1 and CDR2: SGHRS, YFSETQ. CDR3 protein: CASSDSLTGRNSPPLF. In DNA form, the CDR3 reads TGCGCCAGCAGCGACAGCCTGACAGGGCGTAATTCACCCCCCCTCTTT.

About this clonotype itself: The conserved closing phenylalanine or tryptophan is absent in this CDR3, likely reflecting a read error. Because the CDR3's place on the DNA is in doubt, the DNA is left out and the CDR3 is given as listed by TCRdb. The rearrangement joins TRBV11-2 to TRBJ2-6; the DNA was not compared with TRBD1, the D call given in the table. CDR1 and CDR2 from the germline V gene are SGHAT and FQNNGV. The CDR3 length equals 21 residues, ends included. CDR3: CASSMGGDRGISLSGANILTC.

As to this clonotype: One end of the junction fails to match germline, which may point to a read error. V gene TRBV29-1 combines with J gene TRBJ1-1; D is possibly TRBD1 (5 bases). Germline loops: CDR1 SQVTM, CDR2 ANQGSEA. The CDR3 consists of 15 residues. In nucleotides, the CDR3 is TGCAGCGTTGATAGGGGCTGGGGGATGAACACCGAAGCTTTCTTT. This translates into CSVDRGWGMNTEAFF.

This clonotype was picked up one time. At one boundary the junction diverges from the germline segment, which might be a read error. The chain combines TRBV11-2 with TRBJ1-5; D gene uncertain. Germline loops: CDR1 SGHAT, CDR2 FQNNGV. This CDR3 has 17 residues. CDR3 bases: TGTGCCAGCAACTTAGTAGGAGTAAGAGGGAGCGATCAGCCCCAGCATTTT. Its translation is CASNLVGVRGSDQPQHF.

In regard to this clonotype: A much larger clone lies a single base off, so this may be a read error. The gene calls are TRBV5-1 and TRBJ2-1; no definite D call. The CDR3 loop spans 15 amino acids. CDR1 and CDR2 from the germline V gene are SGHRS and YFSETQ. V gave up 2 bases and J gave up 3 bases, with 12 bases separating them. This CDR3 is CASSFIESGYNEQFF. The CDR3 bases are TGCGCCAGCAGCTTCATTGAAAGTGGCTACAATGAGCAGTTCTTC.

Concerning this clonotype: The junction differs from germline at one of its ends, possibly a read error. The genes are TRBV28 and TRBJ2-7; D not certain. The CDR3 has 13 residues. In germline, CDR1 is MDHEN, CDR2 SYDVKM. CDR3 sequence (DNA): TGTGCCTGCAGTATGTTCCCCTCCTACGAGCAGTACTTC. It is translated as CACSMFPSYEQYF.

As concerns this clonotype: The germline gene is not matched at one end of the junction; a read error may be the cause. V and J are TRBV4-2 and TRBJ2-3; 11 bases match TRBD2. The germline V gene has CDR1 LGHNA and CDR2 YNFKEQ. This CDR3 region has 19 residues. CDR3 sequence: CDSSQWVAGGPVGTDKQYF. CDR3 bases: TGTGACAGCAGCCAATGGGTAGCGGGAGGGCCGGTTGGGACAGATAAGCAGTATTTT.

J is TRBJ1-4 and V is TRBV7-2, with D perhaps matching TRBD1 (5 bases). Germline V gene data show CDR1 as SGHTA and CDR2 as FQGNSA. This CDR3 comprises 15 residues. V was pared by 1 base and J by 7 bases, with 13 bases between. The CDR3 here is CASSLEPGPIEKLFF. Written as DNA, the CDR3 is TGTGCCAGCAGCTTAGAGCCAGGGCCGATTGAAAAACTGTTTTTT.

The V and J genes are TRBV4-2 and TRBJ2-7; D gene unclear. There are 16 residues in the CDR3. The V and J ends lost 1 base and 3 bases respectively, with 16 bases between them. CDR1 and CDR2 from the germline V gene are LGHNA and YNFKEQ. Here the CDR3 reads CASSQGADSKGYEQYF. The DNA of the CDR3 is TGTGCCAGCAGCCAAGGAGCAGACTCAAAAGGCTACGAGCAGTACTTC.